This T cell receptor beta chain was sequenced during a study of cytomegalovirus exposure and HLA in healthy donors. Turning to the study itself: In an earlier analysis, around 100 million unique TCR beta sequences were found from 150 million to 200 million T cells. Study-wide findings and caveats: High sensitivity and specificity were reportedly achieved when the classifier diagnosed cytomegalovirus status.

In the PCR, 60 Vbeta and 13 Jbeta primers were used. The data were produced by immunoSEQ multiplex PCR, yet TCRdb's version contains in-frame clones alone and is incomplete. The table records about 120,000 clones, approximately 70% of them present only once. Healthy bone marrow donors made up the cohort. At sampling all donors were nominally healthy, likely with unrecorded immune exposures. As to this clone: What it binds is not known.

This receptor was identified in a woman aged 35 to 49 in good health and CMV-seropositive. What was sequenced was PBMCs.

The CDR3 is CASTRLAGGPDQFF. The CDR3 coding sequence is TGTGCCAGCACCAGACTAGCGGGAGGGCCCGATCAGTTCTTC. J is TRBJ2-1 and V is TRBV2; 14 bases agree with TRBD2. V was pared by 7 bases and J by 13 bases, with 9 bases of the junction left unmatched. The germline V gene has CDR1 SNHLY and CDR2 FYNNEI. This CDR3 contains 14 residues. Full variable domain (rest looked up from reference TRBV2 and TRBJ2-1): EPEVTQTPSHQVTQMGQEVILRCVPISNHLYFYWYRQILGQKVEFLVSFYNNEISEKSEIFDDQFSVERPDGSNFTLKIRSTKLEDSAMYFCASTRLAGGPDQFFGPGTRLTVL.